The 17 T cell receptor beta chains listed next were all sequenced from one sample in a study of response to subunit inactivated influenza vaccine. TCRdb itself ran the RT-PCR reads through MiXCR, one entry per CDR3 protein. The profile covers more than 500,000 distinct CDR3 sequences, with approximately 10% appearing a single time and around 10% taken by the ten largest. Another study also made use of these data, one on T cells expressing NK-cell markers. That source adds: cDNA encoding TCR beta was synthesized via 5'RACE template switching incorporating UMIs.

The sample in question was PBMCs from blood, obtained on the day of vaccination. Every receptor here comes from a man in his fifties or sixties who received an inactivated influenza vaccine.

This clonotype was seen more than once but under ten times. The V call is TRBV7-3, the J call TRBJ2-1; D remains unclear. V was pared by 2 bases and J by 3 bases, with 11 bases between. The CDR3 extends over 15 amino acids. Germline V gene sequence: CDR1 SGHTA, CDR2 FQGTGA. The CDR3 region has the DNA TGTGCCAGCAGCTTAGTTTTTACCTACTACAATGAGCAGTTCTTC. Amino acid sequence: CASSLVFTYYNEQFF.

J is TRBJ2-7 and V is TRBV7-9, with D possibly TRBD2 on 5 matching bases. The length of the CDR3 is 17 residues. The germline V gene has CDR1 SEHNR and CDR2 FQNEAQ (reference sequence). V lost 3 bases, J lost 0 bases, and 18 bases lay in between. CDR3 residues: CASSLGFGAESSYEQYF. DNA for the CDR3: TGTGCCAGCAGCTTGGGGTTTGGAGCGGAAAGCTCCTACGAGCAGTACTTC.

V and J are TRBV30 and TRBJ2-1; D is perhaps TRBD2 (6 bases). Trimming shortened V by 5 bases and J by 9 bases, and 17 bases separated the two germline ends. Germline V CDR1 and CDR2: GTSNPN, SVGIG (reference sequence). This CDR3 has 13 amino acids. DNA for the CDR3: TGTGCCTGGGAAACTGGAGGGGTCGGTGAGCAGTTCTTC. Translation gives CAWETGGVGEQFF.

The chain uses TRBV4-2 and TRBJ1-6; D is unresolved. The CDR3 sequence is 15 residues long. Germline CDR1 and CDR2: LGHNA and YNFKEQ. Trimming removed 0 bases at V and 4 bases at J, with 7 bases between. The CDR3, as DNA: TGTGCCAGCAGCCAAGAGTCGGGGTATAATTCACCCCTCCACTTT. Translated: CASSQESGYNSPLHF.

The sample holds a few counts of this clonotype. The chain recombines TRBV12-3 or TRBV12-4 with TRBJ2-5; no clear D. CDR3 size: 13 residues. Trimming left V 5 bases short and J 5 bases short, with 12 bases between. CDR3: CASSPLVGETQYF. CDR3 nucleotide sequence: TGTGCCAGCAGTCCGCTCGTGGGGGAGACCCAGTACTTC.

The chain joins TRBV12-3 or TRBV12-4 to TRBJ1-1; no definite D call. This CDR3 spans 12 amino acids. Trimming cost V 5 bases and J 7 bases, with 11 bases left between them. In DNA, the CDR3 is TGTGCCAGCAGTCTATGGGGTTTTGAAGCTTTCTTT. Translating gives CASSLWGFEAFF.

This clonotype was found a few times. The CDR3 sequence: CASSFLTGGRETQYF. The CDR3 nucleotides are TGTGCCAGCAGTTTTTTAACAGGGGGTCGAGAGACCCAGTACTTC. The J gene is TRBJ2-5, the V gene TRBV12-3 or TRBV12-4, with TRBD1 matching over 8 bases. CDR3 length: 15 amino acids. V shed 3 bases and J 4 bases; nucleotides not matched to a gene: 7.

At least ten counts were recorded for this clonotype. The chain links TRBV12-3 or TRBV12-4 to TRBJ1-1; D may be TRBD1 (5 bases). Trimming cost V 3 bases and J 4 bases, with 15 bases left between them. CDR3 length: 15 amino acids. In DNA, the CDR3 is TGTGCCAGCAGTTTTCGCGGGGCGTCGGGCACTGAAGCTTTCTTT. Encoded protein: CASSFRGASGTEAFF.

This clonotype was detected a few times. This sequence joins TRBV6-1 and TRBJ1-1; D uncertain. This CDR3 is 13 amino acids long. V was cut by 6 bases and J by 4 bases, with 12 bases left in between. Germline V gene lookup returns CDR1 MNHNS and CDR2 SASEGT. In DNA, the CDR3 is TGTGCCAGCAGAATTGATGGGAGCACTGAAGCTTTCTTT. This codes for CASRIDGSTEAFF.

This clonotype has just a few counts. This chain uses TRBV5-1 with TRBJ1-5, with D uncertain. V lost 6 bases and J 4 bases, leaving 14 bases between the germline ends. Germline-derived CDR1 and CDR2 are SGHRS and YFSETQ. The CDR3 consists of 14 residues. In nucleotides, the CDR3 is TGCGCCAGCACCTCGGGAAGGAGGAATCAGCCCCAGCATTTT. It yields the protein CASTSGRRNQPQHF. The complete variable domain, with remaining parts taken from reference TRBV5-1 and TRBJ1-5, reads KAGVTQTPRYLIKTRGQQVTLSCSPISGHRSVSWYQQTPGQGLQFLFEYFSETQRNKGNFPGRFSGRQFSNSRSEMNVSTLELGDSALYLCASTSGRRNQPQHFGDGTRLSIL.

At least ten counts were recorded for this clonotype. The J gene is TRBJ1-1, the V gene TRBV29-1; the D is unclear. Deletions cut 6 bases from V and 0 bases from J, with 8 bases between. This CDR3 region has 12 residues. Germline lookup yields CDR1 SQVTM and CDR2 ANQGSEA. The CDR3 DNA reads as TGCAGCGTACGTGCCTTGAACACTGAAGCTTTCTTT. This translates into CSVRALNTEAFF.

This clonotype was detected a few times. V gene TRBV12-3 or TRBV12-4 combines with J gene TRBJ2-1; a weak D match, TRBD1 (6 bases). V was pared by 3 bases and J by 2 bases, with 8 bases between. The CDR3 extends over 14 amino acids. The CDR3 DNA is TGTGCCAGCAGTTTGCCAGGGGCCTACAATGAGCAGTTCTTC. As protein: CASSLPGAYNEQFF.

This clonotype occurred a few times. The V call is TRBV20-1, the J call TRBJ2-5, with unresolved D. The CDR3 is 14 residues long. Germline CDR1 is DFQATT and CDR2 is SNEGSKA (reference sequence). Trimming pared 4 bases from V and 4 bases from J, leaving 16 bases between. The CDR3 sequence is CSATSKESSETQYF. For the CDR3, the DNA is TGCAGTGCTACCTCAAAGGAGTCTTCAGAGACCCAGTACTTC.

On this clonotype itself: Compared with germline, one end of the junction differs, possibly owing to a read error. The gene calls are TRBV6-2 or TRBV6-3 and TRBJ2-1; TRBD1 or TRBD2 may be the D gene (6 bases each). The CDR3 is made up of 17 amino acids. Looked up from germline, CDR1 is MNHEY and CDR2 is SVGEGT. The CDR3 protein is CASSYSSGASSYNEQFF. The DNA of the CDR3 is TGTGCCAGCAGTTACTCGTCGGGGGCCTCCTCCTATAATGAGCAGTTCTTC.

This sequence joins TRBV20-1 and TRBJ2-5; D is unclear. This CDR3 has 15 amino acids. Germline assignment: CDR1 DFQATT and CDR2 SNEGSKA (reference sequence). V lost 1 base and J lost 1, with 13 bases in between. DNA for the CDR3: TGCAGTGCTAGAGGGGTAACTAACATCCAAGAGACCCAGTACTTC. Its protein is CSARGVTNIQETQYF.

This clonotype was detected a few times. This chain joins TRBV20-1 and TRBJ2-1, with 7 positions matching TRBD2. Germline CDR1 and CDR2: DFQATT and SNEGSKA (reference sequence). Losses at the gene ends were 5 bases for V and 6 bases for J; bases not matched to a gene: 7. The CDR3 sequence is 13 residues long. The CDR3 DNA is TGCAGTGCTTACCGGGACTACGGCAATGAGCAGTTCTTC. It yields the protein CSAYRDYGNEQFF.

Turning to this clonotype: A single base separates this from a much larger clone, so it may be a read error. This chain links TRBV20-1 with TRBJ2-3; D is possibly TRBD1 (6 bases). The CDR3 runs 14 residues. From germline, CDR1 is DFQATT and CDR2 SNEGSKA (reference sequence). The V end lost 1 base, the J end lost 1 base, and 9 bases lay between the germline ends. This CDR3 reads CSARGNRGTDTQYF. CDR3 nucleotide sequence: TGCAGTGCTAGAGGTAACAGGGGCACAGATACGCAGTATTTT.